This T cell receptor beta chain was sequenced for a study of blood T cells in healthy people across ages. Findings of the study overall: Without sorted subsets, naive and antigen-experienced compartments could not be conclusively compared.

It was with a sample-barcoded 5' primer and a J-beta primer mix that a second PCR of roughly 7 to 12 cycles was run. TCRdb passed the 5' RACE reads through MiXCR, listing each CDR3 protein once. Among about 650,000 distinct CDR3 sequences listed, roughly 30% were seen once. The CDR3 spans 13 residues. Germline lookup yields CDR1 DFQATT and CDR2 SNEGSKA (reference sequence). Note on this clonotype: The antigen remains undetermined.

The V gene is TRBV20-1, the J gene TRBJ2-5; TRBD1 might be the D (5 bases). The DNA matches TRBJ2-7 better at its end, which makes the J call doubtful. Sequenced input: blood. The TCR comes from an elderly woman in good health. DNA of the CDR3: TGCAGTGCTAGAAAACAGGTCTCGGGCGAGCAGTACTTC. It codes for CSARKQVSGEQYF.